Listed here are 9 T cell receptor beta chains from one sample, sequenced in a study of response to subunit inactivated influenza vaccine. TCRdb ran MiXCR on the RT-PCR reads and lists one entry per CDR3 protein. The sample holds around 580,000 distinct CDR3 sequences, about an eighth seen once. This specimen was PBMCs from blood, taken on the day of vaccination. These receptors were collected from a man aged 50-60 years who received an inactivated influenza vaccine.

This clonotype was detected only a few times. The V gene is TRBV5-5, the J gene TRBJ2-7; TRBD1 agrees at 9 bases. J gave up 2 bases and V 4 bases, and 10 bases lay outside the gene matches. Germline assignment: CDR1 SGHKS and CDR2 YYEKEE (reference sequence). The CDR3 is 16 amino acids. CDR3 in DNA: TGTGCCAGCAGCATACCGCCGGGACAGGGACCCTACGAGCAGTACTTC. Translating it yields CASSIPPGQGPYEQYF.

This chain connects TRBV11-2 to TRBJ2-1; TRBD2 matches at 15 bases. CDR3 length equals 16 residues. Germline lookup yields CDR1 SGHAT and CDR2 FQNNGV. With V trimmed by 3 bases and J by 9 bases, 6 bases remained unmatched. The CDR3 protein is CASSFHGTSGGSEQFF. The CDR3, as DNA: TGTGCCAGCAGCTTCCACGGGACTAGCGGGGGGAGTGAGCAGTTCTTC.

This clonotype was counted many times. This sequence joins TRBV5-6 and TRBJ2-1; 9 bases agree with TRBD1. The CDR3 is 16 residues long. Germline loops: CDR1 SGHDT, CDR2 YYEEEE. Losses at the gene ends were 4 bases for V and 1 base for J; bases not matched to a gene: 6. This CDR3 reads CASSIDRGSSYNEQFF. CDR3 nucleotide sequence: TGTGCCAGCAGCATTGACAGGGGGAGTTCCTACAATGAGCAGTTCTTC.

This clonotype was found many times. The rearrangement links TRBV7-2 to TRBJ2-5; D possibly uses TRBD1 or TRBD2 (7 bases each). Germline-derived CDR1 and CDR2 are SGHTA and FQGNSA. Between the trimmed V and J ends, which lost 5 bases and 4 bases, there was a span of 17 bases. CDR3 length: 15 amino acids. DNA of the CDR3: TGTGCCAGCAGCCCCATGGGAGGGGGCCGAGAGACCCAGTACTTC. Translation gives CASSPMGGGRETQYF.

This clonotype was recorded many times. The rearrangement joins TRBV18 to TRBJ2-1; D remains ambiguous. The ends were cut back, 3 bases at V and 5 bases at J, with 11 bases in the middle. The germline gives CDR1 KGHSH, CDR2 LQKENI. This CDR3 spans 14 amino acids. CDR3 protein: CASSPRTGDNEQFF. CDR3 sequence (DNA): TGTGCCAGCTCACCCAGGACCGGTGACAATGAGCAGTTCTTC.

The chain combines TRBV7-2 with TRBJ2-1, with 9 positions matching TRBD2. The CDR3 consists of 17 residues. The germline V gene has CDR1 SGHTA and CDR2 FQGNSA. V was pared by 2 bases and J by 4 bases, with 9 bases of the junction left unmatched. In DNA form, the CDR3 reads TGTGCCAGCAGCTTACGCATTCTGACTAGCGGTTACAATGAGCAGTTCTTC. The encoded protein is CASSLRILTSGYNEQFF.

This clonotype was observed many times. This chain connects TRBV5-1 to TRBJ2-3; 13 bases map to TRBD2. V lost 4 bases and J lost 1; bases outside the gene matches: 3. Germline CDR1 SGHRS, CDR2 YFSETQ. This CDR3 is built from 16 residues. CDR3 loop: CASSPGTSGGTDTQYF. The CDR3 DNA reads TGCGCCAGCAGCCCCGGGACTAGCGGGGGCACAGATACGCAGTATTTT.

This clonotype showed up many times. The J gene is TRBJ2-7, the V gene TRBV6-5; no definite D call. CDR3 length: 13 amino acids. From germline, CDR1 is MNHEY and CDR2 SVGAGI. V was shortened by 2 bases and J by 4 bases, with 9 bases between the two germline ends. The chain's CDR3 is CASSYHLGYEQYF. The CDR3 DNA is TGTGCCAGCAGTTACCATCTGGGATACGAGCAGTACTTC.

This clonotype was seen a single time. A read error may explain this, as a much larger clone is one base away. J is TRBJ2-2 and V is TRBV2, with D perhaps TRBD1 or TRBD2 (5 bases each). This CDR3 has 14 residues. V lost 4 bases and J lost 4, with 10 bases in between. Germline loops: CDR1 SNHLY, CDR2 FYNNEI. Here the CDR3 DNA reads TGTGCCAGCAGTGGGGGGATGAGCACCGGGGAGCTGTTTTTT. The encoded protein is CASSGGMSTGELFF.